The clone carrying this TCR beta chain has a count of ten or more. The PCR was carried out with 60 Vbeta primers and 13 Jbeta primers. This table comes from immunoSEQ multiplex PCR, and its TCRdb copy is limited to in-frame clones, with some not included. The data contain about 140,000 clones, around 79% of them singletons. The data were obtained in a study of cytomegalovirus exposure and HLA in healthy donors. CDR1 MNHNY and CDR2 SVGAGI come from the germline V gene (reference sequence). The CDR3 loop spans 14 amino acids. V was trimmed by 0 bases and J by 4 bases, leaving 7 bases between them. The sample consisted of PBMCs. The TCR comes from a male donor in good health and CMV-seronegative. This chain connects TRBV6-6 to TRBJ1-3; no clear D gene. The CDR3 is CASSYSEAGNTIYF. Here the CDR3 DNA reads TGTGCCAGCAGTTACTCGGAGGCAGGAAACACCATATATTTT.